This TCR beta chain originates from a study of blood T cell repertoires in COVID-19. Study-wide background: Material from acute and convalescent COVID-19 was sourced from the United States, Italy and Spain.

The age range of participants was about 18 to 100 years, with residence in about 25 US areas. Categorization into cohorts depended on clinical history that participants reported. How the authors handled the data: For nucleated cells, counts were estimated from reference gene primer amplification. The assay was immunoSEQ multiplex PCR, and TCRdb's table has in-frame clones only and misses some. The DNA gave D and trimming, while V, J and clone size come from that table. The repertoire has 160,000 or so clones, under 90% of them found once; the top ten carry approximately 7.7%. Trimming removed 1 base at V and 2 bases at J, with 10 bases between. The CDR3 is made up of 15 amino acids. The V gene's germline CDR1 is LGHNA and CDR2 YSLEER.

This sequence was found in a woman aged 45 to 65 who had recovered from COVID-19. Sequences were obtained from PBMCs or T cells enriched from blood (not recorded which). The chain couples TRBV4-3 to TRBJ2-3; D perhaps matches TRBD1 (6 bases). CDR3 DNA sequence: TGCGCCAGCAGCCAAGGGACAGTAAACACAGATACGCAGTATTTT. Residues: CASSQGTVNTDTQYF.